This section outlines one T cell receptor beta chain sequence together with its context. The antigen is not known. Likely unrecorded immune exposures existed in these nominally healthy donors. The record originates from a study of cytomegalovirus exposure and HLA in healthy donors. Study details: There were 350 to 400 genotyped donors. Of these, 81% fell in the genetic ancestry cluster associated with self-reported Caucasian donors. Study outcomes and limitations: In vitro experiments confirmed that three CMV-associated chains were specific for CMV antigens. Association of a missense DCLRE1C variant with TCR beta V- and J-gene trimming was reported in a later analysis.

The primer mix had 60 Vbeta and 13 Jbeta primers. Assay used: immunoSEQ multiplex PCR; TCRdb lists only in-frame clones, some missing. The data show some 170,000 clones, over 65% seen once. The CDR3 totals 15 residues. V and J are TRBV21-1 and TRBJ2-7; TRBD1 is the table's D call, not checked against the DNA. TRBV21-1 is deemed a pseudogene. Sequencing input: PBMCs. The receptor was derived from a woman aged 55-75 years in good health and CMV-seropositive. CDR3 region: CASSKVSGGPYEQYF. In nucleotides, the CDR3 is TGTGCCAGCAGCAAAGTTTCAGGGGGCCCCTACGAGCAGTACTTC.